This T cell receptor beta chain was captured in a study of T cells and Merkel cell carcinoma outcomes. This CDR3 has 14 residues. CDR1 SEHNR and CDR2 FQNEAQ come from the germline V gene (reference sequence). V lost 1 base to trimming and J lost 3 bases, with 10 bases between them. Assay: immunoSEQ multiplex PCR; the TCRdb copy retains only in-frame clones and omits some. The sample has approximately 2,800 clones, around 97% seen once; the top ten hold 1.5% to 2%. This clone turned up a few times. The sample consisted of tumor tissue from Merkel cell carcinoma. The receptor's source is a human donor with Merkel cell carcinoma. The rearrangement links TRBV7-9 to TRBJ2-7; a possible D gene is TRBD2 (6 bases). The CDR3: CASSLESSVYEQYF. CDR3 coding DNA: TGTGCCAGCAGCTTAGAGTCTAGCGTCTACGAGCAGTACTTC.